A selection of T cell receptor beta chains follows, all from one sample in a study of shared clonotypes between healthy human individuals. Clones were sequenced by immunoSEQ multiplex PCR, and TCRdb holds only the in-frame ones, with some missing. The table shows more than 500,000 clones, with 90% to 97% occurring only once. Sequencing used naive CD4+ T cells sorted from blood. Source of these receptors: a woman aged 30 to 39 in good health. CDR3s include the opening cysteine and the closing phenylalanine or tryptophan. The order of the fields is clone size, J gene, V gene, D gene, CDR3 protein, CDR3 DNA. D genes are given only for firm matches. Expanded clones get a size class; other rows say once, few or many, or leave the size out.

-,TRBJ2-7,TRBV10-2,TRBD2,CASSSGRYEQYF,TGCGCCAGCTCTAGCGGACGCTACGAGCAGTACTTC
once,TRBJ2-2,TRBV6-4,TRBD1,CASSVLGQEYANTGELFF,TGTGCCAGCAGCGTCCTGGGACAGGAATACGCGAACACCGGGGAGCTGTTTTTT
-,TRBJ2-7,TRBV2,-,CASSHGLLPEQYF,TGTGCCAGCAGTCACGGACTACTCCCCGAGCAGTACTTC
once,TRBJ2-5,TRBV30,-,CACVTGPQETQYF,TGTGCCTGCGTAACGGGACCCCAAGAGACCCAGTACTTC
-,TRBJ1-4,TRBV10-3,TRBD1,CAISGQGLEKLFF,TGTGCCATCAGCGGACAGGGTCTCGAAAAACTGTTTTTT
-,TRBJ2-7,TRBV6-1,-,CASSEDRRYEQYF,TGTGCCAGCAGTGAAGACAGGAGGTACGAGCAGTACTTC
-,TRBJ1-3,TRBV18,-,CASSREDSGNTIYF,TGTGCCAGCTCCCGGGAAGACTCTGGAAACACCATATATTTT
-,TRBJ2-1,TRBV13,TRBD2,CASSRSGRAVNEQFF,TGTGCCAGCAGCCGTAGCGGGAGGGCCGTGAATGAGCAGTTCTTC
-,TRBJ2-7,TRBV28,TRBD2,CASSFIAGGGPYEQYF,TGTGCCAGCAGTTTCATAGCGGGAGGGGGCCCCTACGAGCAGTACTTC
-,TRBJ2-7,TRBV27,-,CASSKGRSSGTYEQYF,TGTGCCAGCAGTAAGGGTCGTTCCAGCGGCACCTACGAGCAGTACTTC
once,TRBJ1-4,TRBV9,-,CASSKDVNEKLFF,TGTGCCAGCAGCAAGGATGTTAATGAAAAACTGTTTTTT
-,TRBJ2-7,TRBV15,-,CATSRGLTAGGAYEQYF,TGTGCCACCAGCAGAGGGTTGACGGCGGGTGGAGCCTACGAGCAGTACTTC
-,TRBJ2-7,TRBV5-4,TRBD1,CASSLVALTGGGGEQYF,TGTGCCAGCAGCTTGGTGGCTTTAACAGGGGGCGGAGGCGAGCAGTACTTC
-,TRBJ1-1,TRBV5-1,TRBD1,CASSWTGGSDTEAFF,TGCGCCAGCAGCTGGACAGGGGGCAGCGACACTGAAGCTTTCTTT
-,TRBJ1-4,TRBV21-1,-,CASSKAGFSEKLFF,TGTGCCAGCAGCAAAGCAGGATTTAGTGAAAAACTGTTTTTT
-,TRBJ2-5,TRBV6-5,-,CASSPSGQETQYF,TGTGCCAGCAGTCCAAGCGGGCAAGAGACCCAGTACTTC
-,TRBJ2-3,TRBV7-2,-,CASSLVSLSKSTDTQYF,TGTGCCAGCAGCTTAGTATCTTTATCTAAGTCCACAGATACGCAGTATTTT
-,TRBJ2-3,TRBV10-1,TRBD2,CASSESPSSGRATDTQYF,TGCGCCAGCAGTGAGTCCCCTTCTAGCGGGAGGGCGACAGATACGCAGTATTTT
-,TRBJ2-7,TRBV25-1,TRBD1,CASGQDRGVPYEQYF,TGTGCCAGCGGTCAGGACAGGGGGGTCCCCTACGAGCAGTACTTC
-,TRBJ2-7,TRBV7-9,-,CASSLGGDLNEQYF,TGTGCCAGCAGCTTAGGGGGGGATTTAAACGAGCAGTACTTC
-,TRBJ1-5,TRBV6-1,TRBD1,CASSEIGTGRQPQHF,TGTGCCAGCAGTGAAATCGGGACAGGGAGACAGCCCCAGCATTTT
-,TRBJ2-3,TRBV18,TRBD1,CASLTGRDRRTDTQYF,TGTGCCAGCTTAACAGGCCGGGACAGGAGAACAGATACGCAGTATTTT
-,TRBJ2-5,TRBV11-2,TRBD1,CASSLGQGKQETQYF,TGTGCCAGCAGCTTAGGACAGGGCAAGCAAGAGACCCAGTACTTC
-,TRBJ1-2,TRBV7-9,TRBD1,CASSLDGGDSGYTF,TGTGCCAGCAGCTTAGACGGGGGGGACAGCGGCTACACCTTC
-,TRBJ2-2,TRBV6-1,-,CASSEAGIGYTGELFF,TGTGCCAGCAGTGAAGCAGGAATTGGGTACACCGGGGAGCTGTTTTTT
once,TRBJ2-3,TRBV7-3,-,CASSVAGTDTQYF,TGTGCCAGCAGCGTCGCAGGCACAGATACGCAGTATTTT
once,TRBJ1-2,TRBV9,-,CASSPSNRAYGYTF,TGTGCCAGCAGCCCATCGAACAGGGCTTATGGCTACACCTTC
once,TRBJ2-3,TRBV13,-,CASSIYNTDTQYF,TGTGCCAGCAGCATCTACAATACAGATACGCAGTATTTT
-,TRBJ2-1,TRBV19,TRBD2,CASSIVVSSGSDEQFF,TGTGCCAGTAGTATAGTGGTTTCTAGCGGGAGCGATGAGCAGTTCTTC
-,TRBJ2-7,TRBV5-1,-,CASSSQAYEQYF,TGCGCCAGCAGCTCCCAGGCCTACGAGCAGTACTTC
-,TRBJ1-4,TRBV7-2,-,CASSFVGAEGEKLFF,TGTGCCAGCAGCTTCGTGGGCGCCGAAGGAGAAAAACTGTTTTTT
-,TRBJ1-1,TRBV19,TRBD1,CASSTDRGAAFF,TGTGCCAGTAGTACGGACAGGGGTGCGGCTTTCTTT
-,TRBJ2-3,TRBV5-1,-,CASTHPGATDTQYF,TGCGCCAGCACCCACCCTGGGGCCACAGATACGCAGTATTTT
-,TRBJ2-5,TRBV30,-,CAWARRETQYF,TGTGCCTGGGCCAGGAGGGAGACCCAGTACTTC
-,TRBJ2-1,TRBV6-1,TRBD1,CASSEQGAPPYEQFF,TGTGCCAGCAGTGAACAGGGGGCGCCCCCATATGAGCAGTTCTTC
-,TRBJ2-3,TRBV9,-,CASSVDLALDTQYF,TGTGCCAGCAGCGTAGACTTAGCATTAGATACGCAGTATTTT
-,TRBJ1-2,TRBV7-6,TRBD1,CASSLLVGQGVPVYYGYTF,TGTGCCAGCAGCTTATTGGTTGGGCAGGGGGTTCCAGTTTACTATGGCTACACCTTC
-,TRBJ2-3,TRBV5-1,-,CASSRTDTQYF,TGCGCCAGCAGCCGCACAGATACGCAGTATTTT
-,TRBJ2-7,TRBV15,-,CATSRGGWEQYF,TGTGCCACCAGCAGGGGGGGTTGGGAGCAGTACTTC
-,TRBJ2-1,TRBV4-2,-,CASSQATGSGLPYNEQFF,TGTGCCAGCAGCCAAGCGACCGGGAGCGGGCTTCCCTACAATGAGCAGTTCTTC
-,TRBJ1-3,TRBV18,-,CASSRRGRPGNTIYF,TGTGCCAGCTCGCGTCGAGGGAGACCTGGAAACACCATATATTTT
-,TRBJ2-1,TRBV5-5,-,CASSLARFYNEQFF,TGTGCCAGCAGCTTGGCCCGGTTCTACAATGAGCAGTTCTTC
-,TRBJ2-3,TRBV5-1,TRBD1,CASSSGQGVSTDTQYF,TGCGCCAGCAGCTCCGGACAGGGAGTTAGTACAGATACGCAGTATTTT
-,TRBJ1-2,TRBV28,-,CASSSRVGYTF,TGTGCCAGCAGTAGCAGGGTCGGCTACACCTTC
-,TRBJ1-5,TRBV5-6,TRBD1,CASSIQGALSNQPQHF,TGTGCCAGCAGCATTCAGGGGGCCTTGAGCAATCAGCCCCAGCATTTT
-,TRBJ2-1,TRBV29-1,TRBD2,CSASLTSGRASYNEQFF,TGCAGCGCCTCCCTGACTAGCGGGAGAGCGTCCTACAATGAGCAGTTCTTC
-,TRBJ2-1,TRBV5-4,-,CASSKPPGREFF,TGTGCCAGCAGCAAACCCCCGGGCCGGGAGTTCTTC
-,TRBJ2-7,TRBV7-2,TRBD2,CASSLSGSGHEQYF,TGTGCCAGCAGCTTAAGCGGGAGTGGCCACGAGCAGTACTTC
-,TRBJ2-1,TRBV6-5,-,CASHRILEEQFF,TGTGCCAGCCATCGGATACTTGAAGAGCAGTTCTTC
-,TRBJ1-2,TRBV18,TRBD1,CASSPGQGAIGYGYTF,TGTGCCAGCTCACCGGGACAGGGGGCTATTGGCTATGGCTACACCTTC
-,TRBJ2-1,TRBV5-1,TRBD2,CASSETLAGPREQFF,TGCGCCAGCAGCGAAACGCTAGCGGGGCCAAGGGAGCAGTTCTTC
-,TRBJ2-3,TRBV27,-,CASSLSFWDTQYF,TGTGCCAGCAGTTTGAGTTTCTGGGATACGCAGTATTTT